This record concerns one T cell receptor (beta chain) sequence. Its antigen has not been determined. Base-call qualities are not available, and no considerably larger clone is one nucleotide away. The TCR beta CDR3 regions were amplified from the RNA transcripts. The TCR CDR3 was subjected to a first round of RT-PCR using the HTBI primer set and the Qiagen OneStep RT-PCR kit. A second multiplex PCR round built the libraries, followed by size selection and purification. Sequencing of the libraries was done on an Illumina HiSeq2000 using paired-end 100 bp reads. From the authors' description of their analysis: SOAPnuke was used to process the raw data, throwing out any read that contained adapters or uncalled bases, had a mean Phred below 15, or lacked an exact constant-primer or identifier match. COPE v1.2.5 was used to merge the high-quality paired reads, and each unique nucleotide sequence was defined as a clonotype. MiTCR v1.1 was used to align clonotypes to the IMGT TRBV, TRBD and TRBJ reference segments. Analysis was restricted to V-J combinations with a frequency above 0.0001, which covered 98% to 99.2% of repertoires. A TCS score was defined as the ratio of F50 (clonal expansion) to E x V (chaos), with BLOSUM62-based TCRdist applied between CDR3 peptides within each V-J. Welch's t-statistics and random forest reduced 450 to 600 V-J features to 13, which were used in a naive Bayes classifier (R e1071). The public sequencing data were trimmed at Q25 with fastp and processed into clonotypes with MiXCR by TCRdb, which kept only in-frame beta chains. All rows with the same CDR3 protein become a single entry with the most common DNA and genes. It is TCRdb's table, rather than the study itself, that gives the V and J calls and clone size. The sample profile shows around 300,000 distinct CDR3 sequences; roughly an eighth of them were found once. The ten largest clones capture 7.9% of the sample.

This record belongs to a study of T cells in Graves' hyperthyroidism and ophthalmopathy (dated by TCRdb to the late 2010s). At the level of the whole study: Peripheral blood samples were taken at the time of initial diagnosis, prior to any treatment. A discovery cohort of fewer than 110 patients, 43 with Graves' ophthalmopathy and 55 to 60 with stable Graves' hyperthyroidism, was used to find distinguishing TCR V-J signatures. The 75 to 100 discovery patients were randomly divided into training and test sets at a 7:3 ratio. After blood sampling, hyperthyroidism patients were treated with methimazole at a starting dose of 30 mg daily, and ophthalmopathy patients were treated with high-dose intravenous methylprednisolone. Thyroid tissue and blood T-cell repertoires from six Graves' hyperthyroidism patients were also compared in the study. Prospective prediction of ophthalmopathy was tested in an independent validation cohort consisting of about 19 hyperthyroidism patients and some 15 patients who later progressed to ophthalmopathy. According to the paper, TCR Vbeta CDR3 sequencing was carried out on some 140 peripheral blood samples, which came from fewer than 50 ophthalmopathy, 75 to 80 hyperthyroidism and around 17 progressor patients.

Sequences SNHLY (CDR1) and FYNNEI (CDR2) are obtained from the germline V gene. From its cysteine to its phenylalanine, the CDR3 spans 18 amino acids. Of the read, only the CDR3 DNA is kept; its 54 bases are in frame from base 1. From V the trimming removes 6 bases and from J it removes 4 bases, while the gene matches leave 11 bases of the junction unaccounted for. Broad study findings and their caveats: During validation, the model predicted progression to ophthalmopathy a median of roughly six months ahead of onset, with almost 71% sensitivity and around 73% specificity. Most expanded thyroid clonotypes (frequency above 0.001) were also found in blood, which suggests that blood repertoires may mirror thyroid immune responses. Sample size was not statistically predetermined, and blinding of investigators to group allocation was not performed. Ophthalmopathy was separated from stable hyperthyroidism by a 13 V-J signature model, with around 90% sensitivity and roughly 84% specificity obtained in cross-validation and 80%/75% obtained in testing.

A patient counted as having stable Graves' hyperthyroidism if no progression to ophthalmopathy occurred over 18 months of follow-up. Hyperthyroidism patients were newly diagnosed, with disease duration under 2 months, and aged 18 to 65 years. Exclusion was applied to patients with uncontrolled infections, other autoimmune diseases, pregnancy or lactation. Diagnoses were based on clinical symptoms, serum thyroxine and TRAb, thyroid ultrasound and orbital computed tomography. PBMCs were separated from 10 ml of fresh peripheral blood using Ficoll-Paque density gradient centrifugation. Total RNA was extracted with Trizol reagent, and quality was checked on an Agilent 2100 Bioanalyzer.

What was sequenced was blood. This TCR was recovered from a woman between 35 and 50 years old with Graves' hyperthyroidism. The chain joins TRBV2 to TRBJ2-3; 15 middle bases align to TRBD2. For the CDR3, the sequence is CASRAGTSGRKYADTQYF. In nucleotide form, the sequence is TGTGCCAGCAGGGCAGGGACTAGCGGGAGGAAGTATGCAGATACGCAGTATTTT.